This TCR beta chain was found in a study of OX40 agonist ivuxolimab in advanced cancers. In its sample, this clone was seen once. Per germline, CDR1 SGHNT and CDR2 YYREEE (reference sequence). Trimming cost V 0 bases and J 6 bases; bases outside gene matches: 9. The CDR3 spans 16 residues. Profiled with immunoSEQ multiplex PCR; TCRdb holds only in-frame clones, not every one. Here the sample spans about 73,000 clones, around 90% being singletons. This receptor was identified in an adult with an advanced solid tumor such as melanoma, head and neck, liver or kidney cancer. The chain combines TRBV5-4 with TRBJ2-4; 7 nucleotides line up with TRBD1. The material sequenced was CD4+ or CD8+ T cells sorted from blood, taken in a trial of the OX40 agonist ivuxolimab. The CDR3, as DNA: TGTGCCAGCAGCTTGGAGACAGGGACAAGAGGAAACATTCAGTACTTC. It codes for CASSLETGTRGNIQYF.